This TCR beta chain emerged from a study of vaccination and CD4 T cells after COVID-19. Study results and limitations: The study sampled relatively few convalescent patients and omitted early post-infection timepoints.

Treatment meaning: roughly 11-day PBMC culture with coronavirus spike peptide pools or control peptides (ViraFEST assay). Using peptide pools, antigen-specific T cells were expanded in ViraFEST before TCRs were sequenced. Following a culture period (around 10 days), negative selection was used to isolate CD4+ T cells. This clonotype was detected a few times. As yet, its antigen is unknown. At one of its ends the junction is not consistent with the germline gene, which may arise from a read error. The CDR3 length is 16 residues. In germline, CDR1 is DFQATT, CDR2 SNEGSKA (reference sequence). Sequence data for DNA of cultured CD4+ T cells were generated by the Oncomine TCR Beta short-read assay. Scientists extracted genomic DNA from CD4+ T cells grown in culture. TCRdb reprocessed the PCR reads via MiXCR and lists one record per CDR3 protein. Of some 16,000 distinct CDR3 sequences listed, around 53% are singletons.

The receptor's source is a human donor who had recovered from COVID-19. The sequenced material came from CD4+ T cells from blood, cultured in vitro. V gene TRBV20-1 combines with J gene TRBJ1-1, with D possibly matching TRBD1 (6 bases). The DNA for the CDR3 is TGCAGTACTAGGGGTGGGGGCCGAGGGGGATCGTCTGAAGCTTTCTTT. It specifies CSTRGGGRGGSSEAFF.